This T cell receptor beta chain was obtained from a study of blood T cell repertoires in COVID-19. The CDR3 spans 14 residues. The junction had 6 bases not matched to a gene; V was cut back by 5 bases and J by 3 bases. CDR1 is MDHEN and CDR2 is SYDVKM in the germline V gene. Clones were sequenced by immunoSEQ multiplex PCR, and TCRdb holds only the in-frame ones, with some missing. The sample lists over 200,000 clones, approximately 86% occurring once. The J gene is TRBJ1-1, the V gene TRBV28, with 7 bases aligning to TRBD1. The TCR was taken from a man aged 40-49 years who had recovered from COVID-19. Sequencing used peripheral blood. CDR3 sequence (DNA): TGTGCCAGCAGTCCCCAGGGACAGTACACTGAAGCTTTCTTT. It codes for CASSPQGQYTEAFF.